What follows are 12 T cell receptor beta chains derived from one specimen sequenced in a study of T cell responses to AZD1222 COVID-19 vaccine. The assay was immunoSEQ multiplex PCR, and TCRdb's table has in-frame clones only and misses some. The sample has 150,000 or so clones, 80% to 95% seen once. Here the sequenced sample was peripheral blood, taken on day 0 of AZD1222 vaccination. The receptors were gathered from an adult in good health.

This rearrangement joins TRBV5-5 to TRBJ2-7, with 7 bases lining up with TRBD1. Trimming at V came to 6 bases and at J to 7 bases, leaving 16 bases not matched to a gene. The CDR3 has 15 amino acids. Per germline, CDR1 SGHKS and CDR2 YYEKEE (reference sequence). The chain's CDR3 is CASKQVPTGEREQYF. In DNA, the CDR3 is TGTGCCAGCAAGCAGGTCCCCACAGGGGAGCGGGAGCAGTACTTC.

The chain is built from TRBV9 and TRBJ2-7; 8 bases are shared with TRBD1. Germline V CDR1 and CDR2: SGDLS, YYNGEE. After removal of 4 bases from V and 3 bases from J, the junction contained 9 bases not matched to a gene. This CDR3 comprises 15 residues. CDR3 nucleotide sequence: TGTGCCAGCAGCCCCCAAGGACAGGGAGGCTACGAGCAGTACTTC. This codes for CASSPQGQGGYEQYF.

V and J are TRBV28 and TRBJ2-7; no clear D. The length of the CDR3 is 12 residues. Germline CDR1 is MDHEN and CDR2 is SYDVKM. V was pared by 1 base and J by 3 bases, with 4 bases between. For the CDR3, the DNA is TGTGCCAGCAGTTTATCCCTCTACGAGCAGTACTTC. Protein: CASSLSLYEQYF.

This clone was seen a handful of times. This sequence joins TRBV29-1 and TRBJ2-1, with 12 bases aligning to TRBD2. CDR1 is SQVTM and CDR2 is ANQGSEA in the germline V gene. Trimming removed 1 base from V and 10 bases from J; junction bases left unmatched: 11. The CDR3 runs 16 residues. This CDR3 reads CSVEGRTSGIKGEQFF. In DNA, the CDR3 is TGCAGCGTTGAAGGTCGGACTAGCGGGATCAAAGGGGAGCAGTTCTTC.

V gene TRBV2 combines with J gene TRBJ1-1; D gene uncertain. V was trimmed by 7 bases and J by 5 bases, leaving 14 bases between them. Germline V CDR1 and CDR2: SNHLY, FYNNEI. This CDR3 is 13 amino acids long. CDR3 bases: TGTGCCAGCACCCTTTTCGTGGGGACTGAAGCTTTCTTT. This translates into CASTLFVGTEAFF.

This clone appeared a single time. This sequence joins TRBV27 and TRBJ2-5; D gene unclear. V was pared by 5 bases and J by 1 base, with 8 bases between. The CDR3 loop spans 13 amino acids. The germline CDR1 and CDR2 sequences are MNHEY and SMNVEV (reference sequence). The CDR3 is CASSRIVQETQYF. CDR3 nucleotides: TGTGCCAGCAGTCGAATCGTCCAAGAGACCCAGTACTTC.

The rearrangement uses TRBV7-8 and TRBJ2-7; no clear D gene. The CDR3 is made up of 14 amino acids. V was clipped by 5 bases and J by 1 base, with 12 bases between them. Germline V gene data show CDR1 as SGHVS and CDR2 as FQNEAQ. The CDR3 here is CASSPRLLSYEQYF. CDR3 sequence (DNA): TGTGCCAGCAGCCCCAGACTGTTATCCTACGAGCAGTACTTC.

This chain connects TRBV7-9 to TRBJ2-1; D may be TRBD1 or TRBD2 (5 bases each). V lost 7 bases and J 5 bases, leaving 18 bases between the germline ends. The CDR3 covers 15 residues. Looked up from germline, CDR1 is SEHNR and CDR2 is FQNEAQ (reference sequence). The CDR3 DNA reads TGTGCCAGCATCCCGGACACCTTCGGGAACAATGAGCAGTTCTTC. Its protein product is CASIPDTFGNNEQFF. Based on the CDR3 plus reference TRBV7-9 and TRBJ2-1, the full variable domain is DTGVSQNPRHKITKRGQNVTFRCDPISEHNRLYWYRQTLGQGPEFLTYFQNEAQLEKSRLLSDRFSAERPKGSFSTLEIQRTEQGDSAMYLCASIPDTFGNNEQFFGPGTRLTVL.

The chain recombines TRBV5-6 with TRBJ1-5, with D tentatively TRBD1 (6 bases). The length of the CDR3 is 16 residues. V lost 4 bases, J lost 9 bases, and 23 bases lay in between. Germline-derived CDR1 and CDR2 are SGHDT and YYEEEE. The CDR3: CASSQNPQGSTGPQHF. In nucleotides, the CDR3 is TGTGCCAGCAGCCAGAATCCACAGGGTTCCACCGGGCCCCAGCATTTT.

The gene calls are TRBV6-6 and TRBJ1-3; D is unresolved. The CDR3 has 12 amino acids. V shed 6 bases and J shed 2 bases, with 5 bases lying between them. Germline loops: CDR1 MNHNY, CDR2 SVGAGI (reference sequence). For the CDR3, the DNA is TGTGCCAGCAGGCCGCCTGGAAACACCATATATTTT. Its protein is CASRPPGNTIYF.

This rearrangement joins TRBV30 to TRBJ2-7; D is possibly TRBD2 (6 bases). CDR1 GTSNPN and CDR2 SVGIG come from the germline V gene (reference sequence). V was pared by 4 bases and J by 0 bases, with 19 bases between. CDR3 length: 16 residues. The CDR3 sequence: CAWKSIPGEGSYEQYF. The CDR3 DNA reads TGTGCCTGGAAGTCGATTCCGGGGGAAGGCTCCTACGAGCAGTACTTC.

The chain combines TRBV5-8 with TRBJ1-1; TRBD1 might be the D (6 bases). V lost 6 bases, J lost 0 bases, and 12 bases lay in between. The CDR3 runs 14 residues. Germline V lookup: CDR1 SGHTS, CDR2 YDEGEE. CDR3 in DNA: TGTGCCAGCATCTTCGGACAGATGAACACTGAAGCTTTCTTT. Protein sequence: CASIFGQMNTEAFF.